The clone carrying this T cell receptor beta chain was found many times. Libraries of TCR beta came from iRepertoire HTBI primers plus Arm-PCR of CDR3 regions. MiXCR was run by TCRdb on the multiplex PCR reads, yielding one entry per CDR3 protein. The sample holds around 470,000 distinct CDR3 sequences, 14% seen once. The time point was: newly diagnosed GD, antithyroid drugs for less than 3 months. Extracted RNA from PBMCs served as the source of the TCR library. These data originate in a study of regulatory T cells in long-lasting Graves disease. The CDR3 length is 15 residues. CDR1 is KGHSH, CDR2 LQKENI, per germline. V shed 3 bases and J 5 bases; nucleotides not matched to a gene: 10. These data were also reused for a study on T cells in Graves' hyperthyroidism and ophthalmopathy.

The clonotype originates from a woman between 50 and 59 years old with Graves disease. The input for sequencing was peripheral blood mononuclear cells (PBMCs), taken at new diagnosis, from a patient treated with antithyroid drugs. The chain carries TRBV18 and TRBJ2-7, with 7 bases fitting TRBD1. The CDR3 sequence: CASSPSQGSENEQYF. CDR3 nucleotides: TGTGCCAGCTCACCCTCACAGGGGAGCGAGAACGAGCAGTACTTC.